This T cell receptor (beta chain) was identified in a study of T cells in Graves' hyperthyroidism and ophthalmopathy. Study-level information: Staff took peripheral blood when the initial diagnosis was made, before any treatment began. Study results and limitations: The majority of expanded thyroid clonotypes above 0.001 also appeared in blood.

There are 14 residues in the CDR3. Trimming shortened V by 0 bases and J by 3 bases, and 9 bases separated the two germline ends. Germline V gene lookup returns CDR1 GTSNPN and CDR2 SVGIG (reference sequence). This clonotype occurred many times. The antigen is not known. Recently diagnosed hyperthyroidism of less than 2 months' duration affected patients aged 18 to 65. Ahead of any ophthalmopathy symptoms, the blood sample was obtained at the first diagnosis of hyperthyroidism. Authors of the study amplified TCR beta CDR3 regions from RNA transcripts. The HTBI primer set was used in a first-round RT-PCR of the TCR CDR3. MiXCR was run by TCRdb on the multiplex PCR reads, yielding one entry per CDR3 protein. The table records 690,000 or so distinct CDR3 sequences, roughly 20% of them present only once.

The source material was blood. This receptor was identified in a woman in her forties or fifties with Graves' hyperthyroidism that later progressed to Graves' ophthalmopathy. The genes are TRBV30 and TRBJ2-1, with D unresolved. In nucleotides, the CDR3 is TGTGCCTGGAGTGTGGGGTTAGGCTACAATGAGCAGTTCTTC. This codes for CAWSVGLGYNEQFF.